One and the same sample provided the 7 T cell receptor beta chains below, sequenced in a study of T cells in Graves' hyperthyroidism and ophthalmopathy. TCR beta CDR3 region amplification was performed from RNA transcripts. During a first-round RT-PCR of the TCR CDR3, the HTBI primer set was used. TCRdb recomputed calls from the multiplex PCR reads with MiXCR, one row per CDR3 protein. The sample records fewer than 400,000 distinct CDR3 sequences, 20% to 25% being singletons. Sequencing used blood. The receptors shown here come from a man aged 45 to 65 with Graves' hyperthyroidism.

The chain is built from TRBV10-3 and TRBJ2-3; 10 positions match TRBD2. The CDR3 is made up of 14 amino acids. The V gene end was trimmed by 10 bases and the J gene end by 2 bases; junction bases not matched to a gene: 6. Germline V gene data show CDR1 as ENHRY and CDR2 as SYGVKD. CDR3 sequence: CATLAGATTDTQYF. The CDR3 DNA reads TGTGCCACCCTAGCGGGAGCAACCACAGATACGCAGTATTTT.

In its sample, this clonotype was seen a few times. The chain is built from TRBV6-1 and TRBJ2-1; the D is unclear. The V end was cut by 1 base, the J end by 4 bases, with 14 bases between. The CDR3 has 16 residues. Germline assignment: CDR1 MNHNS and CDR2 SASEGT. CDR3 region: CASSEGVLSSYNEQFF. The CDR3 bases are TGTGCCAGCAGTGAAGGGGTATTATCGTCGTACAATGAGCAGTTCTTC.

This clonotype was detected only once. This sequence joins TRBV6-5 and TRBJ2-7; D unclear. V dropped 4 bases and J dropped 7 bases, with 11 bases sitting between them. Germline assignment: CDR1 MNHEY and CDR2 SVGAGI. This CDR3 comprises 12 residues. This CDR3 is CASSSTPWEQYF. In nucleotides, the CDR3 is TGTGCCAGCAGTTCCACCCCTTGGGAGCAGTACTTC.

This sequence joins TRBV7-9 and TRBJ2-7; no firm D call. Germline V CDR1 and CDR2: SEHNR, FQNEAQ (reference sequence). CDR3 size: 14 residues. The ends were cut back, 5 bases at V and 0 bases at J, with 11 bases in the middle. The CDR3 region has the DNA TGTGCCAGCAGCGTAGGCTACGGCTCCTACGAGCAGTACTTC. It specifies CASSVGYGSYEQYF.

This clonotype was seen more than once but under ten times. The chain combines TRBV11-2 with TRBJ2-3, with 10 bases fitting TRBD2. V shed 5 bases, J shed 2 bases, and the junction held 4 bases outside the gene matches. Germline CDR1 and CDR2: SGHAT and FQNNGV. This CDR3 comprises 15 residues. The CDR3 DNA reads TGTGCCAGCAGCCCTAGCGGGAGCGACACAGATACGCAGTATTTT. Protein sequence: CASSPSGSDTDTQYF.

This clonotype has more than one count but fewer than ten. This chain joins TRBV2 and TRBJ1-2; 7 bases agree with TRBD1. V was clipped by 7 bases and J by 3 bases; unmatched bases: 8. In germline, CDR1 is SNHLY, CDR2 FYNNEI. The CDR3 is 14 amino acids. The CDR3 spells CASTKTQGYYGYTF. Here the CDR3 DNA reads TGTGCCAGCACCAAAACACAGGGGTACTATGGCTACACCTTC.

The chain uses TRBV6-1 and TRBJ1-2, with 9 bases matching TRBD1. After removal of 5 bases from V and 5 bases from J, the junction contained 9 bases not matched to a gene. Germline V CDR1 and CDR2: MNHNS, SASEGT. This CDR3 has 15 amino acids. The CDR3 sequence: CASSPPGTGRYGYTF. The CDR3 nucleotides are TGTGCCAGCAGTCCCCCCGGGACAGGGAGGTATGGCTACACCTTC.